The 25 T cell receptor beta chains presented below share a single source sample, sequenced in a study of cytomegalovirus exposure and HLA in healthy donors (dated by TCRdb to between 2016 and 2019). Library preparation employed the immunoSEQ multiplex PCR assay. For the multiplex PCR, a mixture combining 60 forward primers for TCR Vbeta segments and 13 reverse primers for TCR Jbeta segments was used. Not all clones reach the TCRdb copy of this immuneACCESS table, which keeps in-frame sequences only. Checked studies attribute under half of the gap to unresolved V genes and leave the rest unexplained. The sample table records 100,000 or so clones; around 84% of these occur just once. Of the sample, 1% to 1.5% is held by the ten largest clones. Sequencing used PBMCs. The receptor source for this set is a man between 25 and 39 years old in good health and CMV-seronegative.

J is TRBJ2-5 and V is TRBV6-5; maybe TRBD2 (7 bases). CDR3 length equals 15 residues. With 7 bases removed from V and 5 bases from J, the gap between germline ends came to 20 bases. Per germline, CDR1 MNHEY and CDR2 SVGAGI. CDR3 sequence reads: CASTPSRGRGETQYF. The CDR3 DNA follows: TGTGCCAGCACCCCATCGCGGGGGCGAGGGGAGACCCAGTACTTC.

The CDR3 here is CSATSEQYF. Here the CDR3 DNA reads TGCAGTGCTACTAGCGAGCAGTACTTC. The rearrangement uses TRBV20-1 and TRBJ2-7; D unresolved. The CDR3 runs 9 residues. The V gene lost 4 bases and the J gene lost 6 bases, with 4 bases spanning the gap. The germline V gene encodes CDR1 DFQATT and CDR2 SNEGSKA (reference sequence).

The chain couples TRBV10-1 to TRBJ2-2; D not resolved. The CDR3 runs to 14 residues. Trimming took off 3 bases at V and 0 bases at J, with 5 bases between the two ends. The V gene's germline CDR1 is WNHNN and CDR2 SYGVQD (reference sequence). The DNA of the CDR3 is TGCGCCAGCAGTGACTCAGCGAACACCGGGGAGCTGTTTTTT. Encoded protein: CASSDSANTGELFF.

In nucleotides, the CDR3 is TGTGCCAGCAGTGGCCCAGACTATGGCTACACCTTC. Amino acids: CASSGPDYGYTF. V is TRBV9 and J is TRBJ1-2, with D unclear. Trimming shortened V by 5 bases and J by 3 bases, and 8 bases separated the two germline ends. CDR1 and CDR2 (germline): SGDLS, YYNGEE. The CDR3 contains 12 residues.

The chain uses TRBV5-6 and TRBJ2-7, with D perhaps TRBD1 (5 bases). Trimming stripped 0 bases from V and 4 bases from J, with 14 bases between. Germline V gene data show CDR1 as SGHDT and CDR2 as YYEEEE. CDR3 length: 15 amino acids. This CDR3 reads CASSLGTRVNYEQYF. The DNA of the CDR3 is TGTGCCAGCAGCTTGGGTACCAGGGTAAATTACGAGCAGTACTTC.

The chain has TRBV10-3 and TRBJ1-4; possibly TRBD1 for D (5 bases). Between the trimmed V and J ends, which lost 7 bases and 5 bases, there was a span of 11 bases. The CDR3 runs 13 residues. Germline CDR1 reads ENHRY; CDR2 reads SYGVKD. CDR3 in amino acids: CAITPGVNEKLFF. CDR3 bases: TGTGCCATCACCCCGGGGGTCAATGAAAAACTGTTTTTT.

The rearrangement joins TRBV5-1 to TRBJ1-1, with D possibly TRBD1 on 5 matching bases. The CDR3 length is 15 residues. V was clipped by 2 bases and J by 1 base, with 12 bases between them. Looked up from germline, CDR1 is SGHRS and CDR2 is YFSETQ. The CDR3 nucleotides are TGCGCCAGCAGCTTATTTGGGGCCCGGAACACTGAAGCTTTCTTT. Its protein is CASSLFGARNTEAFF.

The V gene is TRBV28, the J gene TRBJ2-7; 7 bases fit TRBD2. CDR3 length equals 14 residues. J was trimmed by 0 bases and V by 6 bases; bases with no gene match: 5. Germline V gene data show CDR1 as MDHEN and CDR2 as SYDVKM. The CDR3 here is CASSLAVSSYEQYF. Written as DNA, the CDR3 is TGTGCCAGCAGCCTAGCGGTTAGCTCCTACGAGCAGTACTTC.

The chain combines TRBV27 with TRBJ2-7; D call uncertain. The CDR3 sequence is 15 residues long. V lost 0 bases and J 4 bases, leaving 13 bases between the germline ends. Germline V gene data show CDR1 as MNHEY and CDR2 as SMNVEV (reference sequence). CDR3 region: CASSLSARIFYEQYF. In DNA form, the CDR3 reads TGTGCCAGCAGTTTATCGGCCCGAATCTTTTACGAGCAGTACTTC.

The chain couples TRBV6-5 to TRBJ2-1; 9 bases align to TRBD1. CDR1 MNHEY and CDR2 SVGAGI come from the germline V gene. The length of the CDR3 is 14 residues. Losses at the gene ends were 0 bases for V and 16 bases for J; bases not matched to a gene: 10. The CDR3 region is CASSYSNYRDRDFF. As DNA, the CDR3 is TGTGCCAGCAGTTACTCGAATTATCGGGACAGGGACTTCTTC.

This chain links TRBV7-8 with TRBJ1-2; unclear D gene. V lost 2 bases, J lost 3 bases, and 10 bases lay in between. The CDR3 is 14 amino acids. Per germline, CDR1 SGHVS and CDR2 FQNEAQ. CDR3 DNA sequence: TGTGCCAGCAGCTTAAATTCCGCAGACTATGGCTACACCTTC. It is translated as CASSLNSADYGYTF.

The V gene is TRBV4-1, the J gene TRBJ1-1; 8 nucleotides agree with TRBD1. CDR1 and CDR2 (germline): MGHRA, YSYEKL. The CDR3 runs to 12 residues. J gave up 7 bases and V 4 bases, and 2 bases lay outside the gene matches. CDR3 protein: CASSRTGLEAFF. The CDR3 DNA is TGCGCCAGCAGCCGGACAGGGCTTGAAGCTTTCTTT.

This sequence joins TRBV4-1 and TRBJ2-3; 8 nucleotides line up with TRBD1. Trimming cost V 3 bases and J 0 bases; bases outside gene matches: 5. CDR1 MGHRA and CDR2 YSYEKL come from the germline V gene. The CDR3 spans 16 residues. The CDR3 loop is CASSQSGTGSTDTQYF. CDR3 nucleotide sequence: TGCGCCAGCAGCCAGTCCGGGACAGGCAGCACAGATACGCAGTATTTT.

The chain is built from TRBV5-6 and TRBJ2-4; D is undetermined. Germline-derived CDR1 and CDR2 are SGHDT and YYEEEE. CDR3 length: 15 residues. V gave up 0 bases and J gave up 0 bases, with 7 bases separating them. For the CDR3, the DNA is TGTGCCAGCAGCTTGGTCAATTTAGCCAAAAACATTCAGTACTTC. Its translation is CASSLVNLAKNIQYF.

The CDR3 DNA follows: TGCGCCAGCAGCCAGGCCGCAGGGGGCAGTAATGAAAAACTGTTTTTT. Its translation is CASSQAAGGSNEKLFF. The rearrangement uses TRBV4-3 and TRBJ1-4; 8 bases agree with TRBD1. The CDR3 runs to 16 residues. CDR1 and CDR2 (germline): LGHNA, YSLEER. V was clipped by 3 bases and J by 4 bases; unmatched bases: 7.

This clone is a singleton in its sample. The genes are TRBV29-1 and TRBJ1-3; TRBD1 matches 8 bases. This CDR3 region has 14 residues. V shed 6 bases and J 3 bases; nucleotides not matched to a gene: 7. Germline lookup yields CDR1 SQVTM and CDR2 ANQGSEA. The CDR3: CSVAGGDFGNTIYF. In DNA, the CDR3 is TGCAGCGTGGCAGGGGGCGATTTTGGAAACACCATATATTTT. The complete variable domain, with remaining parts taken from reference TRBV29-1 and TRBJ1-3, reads SAVISQKPSRDICQRGTSLTIQCQVDSQVTMMFWYRQQPGQSLTLIATANQGSEATYESGFVIDKFPISRPNLTFSTLTVSNMSPEDSSIYLCSVAGGDFGNTIYFGEGSWLTVV.

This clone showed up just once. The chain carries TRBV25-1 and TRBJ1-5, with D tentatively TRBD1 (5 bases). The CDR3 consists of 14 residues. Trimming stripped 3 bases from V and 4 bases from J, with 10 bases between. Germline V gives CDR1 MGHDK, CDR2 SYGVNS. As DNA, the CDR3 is TGTGCCAGCAGTGATCTGACAGTTAATCAGCCCCAGCATTTT. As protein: CASSDLTVNQPQHF.

In nucleotides, the CDR3 is TGTGCCAGCAGCGTATACTCGGGACTTTCCTACGAGCAGTACTTC. As protein: CASSVYSGLSYEQYF. The chain joins TRBV9 to TRBJ2-7, with D perhaps matching TRBD2 (6 bases). Trimming cost V 1 base and J 1 base, with 12 bases left between them. This CDR3 region has 15 residues. Germline V lookup: CDR1 SGDLS, CDR2 YYNGEE.

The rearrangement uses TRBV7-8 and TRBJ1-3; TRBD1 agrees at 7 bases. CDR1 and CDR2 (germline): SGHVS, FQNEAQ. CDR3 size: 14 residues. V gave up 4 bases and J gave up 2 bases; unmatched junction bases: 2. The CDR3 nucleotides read TGTGCCAGCAGCTCCCAGGGGGCTGGAAACACCATATATTTT. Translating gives CASSSQGAGNTIYF.

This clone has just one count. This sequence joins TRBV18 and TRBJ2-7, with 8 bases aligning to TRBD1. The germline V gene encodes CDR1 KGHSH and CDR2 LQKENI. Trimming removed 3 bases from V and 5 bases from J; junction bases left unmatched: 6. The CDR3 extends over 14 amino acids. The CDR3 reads CASSPLTGGNEQYF. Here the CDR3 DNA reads TGTGCCAGCTCACCGCTAACAGGGGGGAACGAGCAGTACTTC.

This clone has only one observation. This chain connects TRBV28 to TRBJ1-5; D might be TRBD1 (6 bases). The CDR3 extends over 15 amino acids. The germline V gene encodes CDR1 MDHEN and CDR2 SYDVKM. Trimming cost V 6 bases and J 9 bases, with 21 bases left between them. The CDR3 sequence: CASSKVGDKFSPQHF. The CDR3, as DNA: TGTGCCAGCAGCAAAGTCGGGGACAAGTTTTCGCCCCAGCATTTT.

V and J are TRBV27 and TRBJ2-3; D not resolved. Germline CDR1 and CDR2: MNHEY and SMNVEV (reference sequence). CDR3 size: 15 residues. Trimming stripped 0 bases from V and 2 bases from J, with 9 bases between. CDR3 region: CASSLSPRLTDTQYF. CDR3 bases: TGTGCCAGCAGTTTATCCCCCAGACTCACAGATACGCAGTATTTT.

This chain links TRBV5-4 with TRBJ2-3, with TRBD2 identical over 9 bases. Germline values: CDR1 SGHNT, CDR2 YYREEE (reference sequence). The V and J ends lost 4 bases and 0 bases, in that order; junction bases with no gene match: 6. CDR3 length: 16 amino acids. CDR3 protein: CASSVSGGFSTDTQYF. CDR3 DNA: TGTGCCAGCAGCGTCAGCGGGGGGTTTAGCACAGATACGCAGTATTTT.

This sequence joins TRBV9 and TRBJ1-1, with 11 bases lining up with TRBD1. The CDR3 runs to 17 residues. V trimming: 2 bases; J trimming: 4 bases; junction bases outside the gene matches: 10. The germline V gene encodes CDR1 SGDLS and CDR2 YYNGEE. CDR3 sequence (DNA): TGTGCCAGCAGCGTGCTCGGGACAGGGGGTAGGTCCACTGAAGCTTTCTTT. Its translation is CASSVLGTGGRSTEAFF.

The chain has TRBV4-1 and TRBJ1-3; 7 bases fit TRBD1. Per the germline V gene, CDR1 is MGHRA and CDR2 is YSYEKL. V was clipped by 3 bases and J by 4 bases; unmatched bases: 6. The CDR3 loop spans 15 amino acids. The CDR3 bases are TGCGCCAGCAGCCAGCCGACAGGGCGGGGAAACACCATATATTTT. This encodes CASSQPTGRGNTIYF.